The rows below give T cell receptor beta chains drawn from one sample of a study of memory CD4+ T cells and cytomegalovirus serostatus. The method was immunoSEQ multiplex PCR; TCRdb's version includes in-frame clones alone and lacks a portion of them. The table records under 55,000 clones, roughly four fifths of them present only once. Sequenced input: memory CD4+ T cells from blood. The receptors derive from an adult in good health and CMV-seronegative. Each CDR3 is given without its conserved first and last residue.

v_gene	CDR3aa
TRBV9	ASSVDSGANVLT
TRBV6-4	ASWRGGTGTLVTDTQY
TRBV5-6	ASSLYTNTDTQY
TRBV7-9	ASSSTPSYGYT
TRBV11-2	ASKNTGGNEQF
TRBV19	ASRHGTINTEAF
TRBV27	ASSSEGAGDTEAF
TRBV6-5	ASRGRGQPQH
TRBV5-1	ASSLEPALGTQY
TRBV19	ASSTGTVSETQY
TRBV13	ASSSQTEAF